The sequence of this TCR beta chain was determined in a study of blood T cell repertoires in COVID-19 (TCRdb year 2020). For the study in its entirety: The collaborator samples originated in the United States, Italy and Spain and spanned the acute and convalescent phases of COVID-19. The prospective study material was composed of cDNA or gDNA derived from T cells, B-cell-depleted T cells, or PBMCs. Subjects who had been exposed to COVID-19, were actively infected with it, or had recovered from it provided the deeply sampled blood TCRbeta repertoires that made up the dataset. A freely available public database, intended as a resource for researchers studying the immune response to SARS-CoV-2, is where the repertoires were released. Samples were obtained from the ongoing ImmuneRACE study (first 160 participants) and from over 1,000 subjects provided by 6 global collaborators. A de-identified subject ID, COVID-19 status, age in years and sex were almost always included in the sample metadata. HLA class I and class II types, where available, came from metadata supplied by the sample provider rather than from assay-based typing. What the research found in general, with its limitations: The amount of clinical and demographic metadata varied by source and participant and was provided uncurated.

V is shortened by 5 bases, J by 7 bases, and the region joining them spans 15 bases. The germline V gene encodes CDR1 LNHDA and CDR2 SQIVND (reference sequence). CDR3 length: 14 amino acids, cysteine to phenylalanine. The kept DNA is CDR3 alone, 42 bases in frame from the first base. On this clone: Its antigen is not yet known. There are no base qualities to consult, and no much larger clone falls within one base.

TCRbeta CDR3 regions were amplified from genomic DNA using the immunoSEQ Assay, a bias-controlled multiplex PCR. In the paper's pipeline: The number of nucleated cells in each sample was estimated from the amplification of reference gene primers within the assay. Sequence reads were collapsed and filtered to measure the absolute abundance of every unique TCRbeta CDR3 rearrangement. Productive Simpson clonality was computed per sample as the square root of Simpson's diversity index over productive rearrangements. Drawn from immuneACCESS, this table holds only the in-frame rearrangements with V and J called that TCRdb kept. Clones are partly lost; checked studies trace under half to an unresolved V gene and leave the rest unexplained. The V and J calls and clone size come from that table; D and trimming were worked out from the DNA. The table for this sample lists about 59,000 clones; 70% to 80% of them were counted only once. The ten largest clones take up roughly an eighth of the sample.

Whole blood was collected in K2EDTA tubes by collaborating institutions according to the institutions' own protocols. For TCRbeta analysis, collaborator samples were shipped as frozen whole blood, as isolated PBMCs, or as DNA extracted from either sample type. Recombination linked TRBV19 to TRBJ1-5; matching of 5 bases hints at TRBD1 as the D gene. This receptor was obtained from a man at least 80 years old with acute or convalescent COVID-19. Sequenced material: peripheral blood. The DNA sequence follows: TGTGCCAGTAGTCCCCCGGGACTGGTCCAGCCCCAGCATTTT. This gives the protein CASSPPGLVQPQHF.